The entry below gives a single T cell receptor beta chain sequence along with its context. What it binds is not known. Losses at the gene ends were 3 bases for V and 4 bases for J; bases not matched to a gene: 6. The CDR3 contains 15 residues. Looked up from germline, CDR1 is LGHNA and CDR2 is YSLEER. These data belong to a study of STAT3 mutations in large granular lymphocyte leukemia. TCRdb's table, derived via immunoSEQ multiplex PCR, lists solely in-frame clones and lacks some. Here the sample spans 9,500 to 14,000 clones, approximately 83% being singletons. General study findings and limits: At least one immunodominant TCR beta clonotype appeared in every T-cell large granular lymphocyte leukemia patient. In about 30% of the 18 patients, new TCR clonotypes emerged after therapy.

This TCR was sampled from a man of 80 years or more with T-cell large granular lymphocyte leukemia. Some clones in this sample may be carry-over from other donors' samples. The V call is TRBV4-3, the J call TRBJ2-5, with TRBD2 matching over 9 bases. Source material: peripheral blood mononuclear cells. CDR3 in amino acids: CASSQAGGRGETQYF. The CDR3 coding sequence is TGCGCCAGCAGCCAGGCGGGGGGGCGTGGAGAGACCCAGTACTTC.